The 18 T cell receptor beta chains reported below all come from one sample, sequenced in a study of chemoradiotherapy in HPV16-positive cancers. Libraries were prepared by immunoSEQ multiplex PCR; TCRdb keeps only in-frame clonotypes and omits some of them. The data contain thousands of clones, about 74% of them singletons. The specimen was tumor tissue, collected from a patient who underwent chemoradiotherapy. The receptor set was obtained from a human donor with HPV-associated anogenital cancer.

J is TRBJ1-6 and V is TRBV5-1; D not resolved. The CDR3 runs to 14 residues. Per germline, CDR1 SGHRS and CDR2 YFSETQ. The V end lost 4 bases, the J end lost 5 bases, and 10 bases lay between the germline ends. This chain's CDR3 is CASSRRTDNSPLHF. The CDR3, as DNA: TGCGCCAGCAGCAGACGAACAGATAATTCACCCCTCCACTTT.

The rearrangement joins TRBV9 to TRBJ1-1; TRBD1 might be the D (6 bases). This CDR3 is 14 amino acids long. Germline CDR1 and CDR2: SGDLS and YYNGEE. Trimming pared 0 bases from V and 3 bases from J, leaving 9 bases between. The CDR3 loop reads CASSVDREDTEAFF. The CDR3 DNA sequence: TGTGCCAGCAGCGTAGACAGGGAAGACACTGAAGCTTTCTTT.

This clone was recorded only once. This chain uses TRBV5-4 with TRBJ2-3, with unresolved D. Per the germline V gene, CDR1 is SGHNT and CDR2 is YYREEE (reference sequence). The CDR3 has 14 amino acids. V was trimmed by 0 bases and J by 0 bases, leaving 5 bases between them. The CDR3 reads CASSLAASTDTQYF. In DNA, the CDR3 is TGTGCCAGCAGCTTGGCGGCTAGCACAGATACGCAGTATTTT.

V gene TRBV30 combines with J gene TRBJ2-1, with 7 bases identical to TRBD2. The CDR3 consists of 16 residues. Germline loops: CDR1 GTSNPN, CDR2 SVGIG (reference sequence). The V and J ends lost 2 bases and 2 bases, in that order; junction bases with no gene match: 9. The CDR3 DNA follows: TGTGCCTGGAGTCCCTGGAGGAGCGGGACCTACAATGAGCAGTTCTTC. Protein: CAWSPWRSGTYNEQFF.

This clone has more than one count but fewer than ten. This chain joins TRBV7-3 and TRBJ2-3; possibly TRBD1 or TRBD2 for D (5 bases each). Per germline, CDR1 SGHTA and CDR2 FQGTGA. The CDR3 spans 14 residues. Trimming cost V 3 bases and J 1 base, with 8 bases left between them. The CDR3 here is CASSLGPGTDTQYF. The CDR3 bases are TGTGCCAGCAGCTTGGGACCCGGCACAGATACGCAGTATTTT. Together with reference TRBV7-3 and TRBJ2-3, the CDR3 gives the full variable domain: GAGVSQTPSNKVTEKGKYVELRCDPISGHTALYWYRQSLGQGPEFLIYFQGTGAADDSGLPNDRFFAVRPEGSVSTLKIQRTERGDSAVYLCASSLGPGTDTQYFGPGTRLTVL.

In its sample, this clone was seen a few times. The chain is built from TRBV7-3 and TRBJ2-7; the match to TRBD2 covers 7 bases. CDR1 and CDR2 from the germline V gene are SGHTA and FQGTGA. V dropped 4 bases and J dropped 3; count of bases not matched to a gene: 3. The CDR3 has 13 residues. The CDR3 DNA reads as TGTGCCAGCAGCTGGGAGGGTGGCTACGAGCAGTACTTC. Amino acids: CASSWEGGYEQYF.

CDR3 region: CASSLALGDSGNTIYF. In nucleotides, the CDR3 is TGTGCCAGCAGCTTAGCGCTAGGGGACTCTGGAAACACCATATATTTT. V gene TRBV7-9 combines with J gene TRBJ1-3, with D maybe TRBD1 (5 bases). Germline CDR1 is SEHNR and CDR2 is FQNEAQ (reference sequence). V was cut by 0 bases and J by 0 bases, with 9 bases left in between. The CDR3 runs 16 residues. The entire variable domain, with the rest obtained from reference TRBV7-9 and TRBJ1-3, is as follows: DTGVSQNPRHKITKRGQNVTFRCDPISEHNRLYWYRQTLGQGPEFLTYFQNEAQLEKSRLLSDRFSAERPKGSFSTLEIQRTEQGDSAMYLCASSLALGDSGNTIYFGEGSWLTVV.

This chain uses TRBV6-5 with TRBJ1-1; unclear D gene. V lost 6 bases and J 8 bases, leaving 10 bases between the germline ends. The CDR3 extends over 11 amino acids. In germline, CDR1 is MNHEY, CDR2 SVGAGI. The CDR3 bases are TGTGCCAGCAGGCGGGGTGAAGAAGCTTTCTTT. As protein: CASRRGEEAFF.

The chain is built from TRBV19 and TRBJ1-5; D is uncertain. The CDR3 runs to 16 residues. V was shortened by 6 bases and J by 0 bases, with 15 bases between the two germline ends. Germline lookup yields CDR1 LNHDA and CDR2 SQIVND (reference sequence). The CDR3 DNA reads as TGTGCCAGTAGCACTCCAAGGATTTATAGCAATCAGCCCCAGCATTTT. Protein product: CASSTPRIYSNQPQHF.

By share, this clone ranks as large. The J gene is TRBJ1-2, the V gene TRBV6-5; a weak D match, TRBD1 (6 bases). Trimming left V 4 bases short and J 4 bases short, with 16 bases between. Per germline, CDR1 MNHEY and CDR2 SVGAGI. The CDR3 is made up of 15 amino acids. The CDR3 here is CASSSQTGTIYGYTF. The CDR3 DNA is TGTGCCAGCAGTTCCCAAACAGGGACCATCTATGGCTACACCTTC.

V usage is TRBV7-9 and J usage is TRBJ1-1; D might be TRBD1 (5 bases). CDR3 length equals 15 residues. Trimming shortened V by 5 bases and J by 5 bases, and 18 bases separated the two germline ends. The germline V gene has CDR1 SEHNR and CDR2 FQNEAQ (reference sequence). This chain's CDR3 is CASSASGLRWTEAFF. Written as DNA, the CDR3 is TGTGCCAGCAGCGCGTCGGGACTCCGCTGGACTGAAGCTTTCTTT.

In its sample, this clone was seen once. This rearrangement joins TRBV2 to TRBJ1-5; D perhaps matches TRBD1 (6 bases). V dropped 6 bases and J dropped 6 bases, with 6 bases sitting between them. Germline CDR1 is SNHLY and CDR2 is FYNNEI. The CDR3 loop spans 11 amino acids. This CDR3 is CASRDSQPQHF. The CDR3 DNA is TGTGCCAGCAGGGACAGTCAGCCCCAGCATTTT.

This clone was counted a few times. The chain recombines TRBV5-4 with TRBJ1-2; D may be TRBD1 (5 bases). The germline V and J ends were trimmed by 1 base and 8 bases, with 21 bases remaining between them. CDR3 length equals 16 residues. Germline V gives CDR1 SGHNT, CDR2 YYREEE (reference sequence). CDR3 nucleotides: TGTGCCAGCAGCTTGAAAGGTGGGACTGGTTCGGAGGGCTACACCTTC. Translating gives CASSLKGGTGSEGYTF.

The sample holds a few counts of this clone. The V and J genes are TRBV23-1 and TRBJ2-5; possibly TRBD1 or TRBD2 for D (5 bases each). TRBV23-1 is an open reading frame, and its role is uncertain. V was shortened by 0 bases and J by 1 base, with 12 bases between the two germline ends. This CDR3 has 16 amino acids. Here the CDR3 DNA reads TGCGCCAGCAGTCAATCCCGGGGCGGACGCCAAGAGACCCAGTACTTC. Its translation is CASSQSRGGRQETQYF.

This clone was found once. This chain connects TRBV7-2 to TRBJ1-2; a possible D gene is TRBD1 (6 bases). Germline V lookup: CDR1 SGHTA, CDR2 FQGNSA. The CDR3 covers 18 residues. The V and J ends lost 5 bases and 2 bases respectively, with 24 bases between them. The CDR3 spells CASSPRAGGAGGNYGYTF. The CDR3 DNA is TGTGCCAGCAGCCCCAGGGCCGGGGGCGCGGGGGGGAACTATGGCTACACCTTC. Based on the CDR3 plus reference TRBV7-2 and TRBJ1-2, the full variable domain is GAGVSQSPSNKVTEKGKDVELRCDPISGHTALYWYRQSLGQGLEFLIYFQGNSAPDKSGLPSDRFSAERTGGSVSTLTIQRTQQEDSAVYLCASSPRAGGAGGNYGYTFGSGTRLTVV.

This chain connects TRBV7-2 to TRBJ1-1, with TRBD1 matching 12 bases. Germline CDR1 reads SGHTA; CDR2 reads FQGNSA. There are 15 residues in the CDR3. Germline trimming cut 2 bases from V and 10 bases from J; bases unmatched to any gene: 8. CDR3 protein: CASSLIGRDRGLAFF. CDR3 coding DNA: TGTGCCAGCAGCTTAATCGGTCGGGACAGGGGGCTAGCTTTCTTT.

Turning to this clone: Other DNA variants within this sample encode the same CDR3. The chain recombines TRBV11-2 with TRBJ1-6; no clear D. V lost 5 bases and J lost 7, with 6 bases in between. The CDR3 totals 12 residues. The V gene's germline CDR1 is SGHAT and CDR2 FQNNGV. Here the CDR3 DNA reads TGTGCCAGCAGCCCAGGCAATTCACCCCTCCACTTT. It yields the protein CASSPGNSPLHF.

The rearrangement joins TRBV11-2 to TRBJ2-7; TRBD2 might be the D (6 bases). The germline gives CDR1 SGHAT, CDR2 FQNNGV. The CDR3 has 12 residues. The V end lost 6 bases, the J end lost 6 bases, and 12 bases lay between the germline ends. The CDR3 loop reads CASRLGTREQYF. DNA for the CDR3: TGTGCCAGCAGACTCGGGACTCGCGAGCAGTACTTC.